The 5 T cell receptor beta chains below all came from one sample that was sequenced in a study of shared clonotypes between healthy human individuals. TCRdb's copy holds only in-frame clones and misses some; the assay was immunoSEQ multiplex PCR. The table lists over 2 million clones, about 95% of them singletons. CD45RO-negative cells were positively selected for CCR7, leaving out terminally differentiated effector memory CD45RA+ cells. The sequenced sample was naive CD8+ T cells sorted from blood. Receptors originate from a young man in good health.

The chain couples TRBV15 to TRBJ2-5; D is perhaps TRBD1 (5 bases). The V gene's germline CDR1 is LNHNV and CDR2 YYDKDF (reference sequence). Trimming cost V 4 bases and J 5 bases, with 11 bases left between them. There are 13 residues in the CDR3. CDR3 sequence (DNA): TGTGCCACCAGCATAAAGGGGCTCGAGACCCAGTACTTC. It codes for CATSIKGLETQYF.

V usage is TRBV20-1 and J usage is TRBJ2-5; D gene uncertain. Germline CDR1 and CDR2: DFQATT and SNEGSKA (reference sequence). The CDR3 loop spans 11 amino acids. V lost 5 bases to trimming and J lost 5 bases, with 9 bases between them. CDR3 region: CSAGVRETQYF. The CDR3 DNA is TGCAGTGCTGGGGTGAGGGAGACCCAGTACTTC.

The chain carries TRBV6-5 and TRBJ1-6; D possibly corresponds to TRBD1 (6 bases). This CDR3 region has 15 residues. Looked up from germline, CDR1 is MNHEY and CDR2 is SVGAGI. V lost 2 bases to trimming and J lost 9 bases, with 14 bases between them. CDR3 bases: TGTGCCAGCAGTTACCGGGAGGGGGTATTTTCACCCCTCCACTTT. Its translation: CASSYREGVFSPLHF.

The CDR3 sequence is CASSEILEGSGNTIYF. The CDR3 DNA follows: TGTGCCAGCAGTGAAATCCTCGAGGGCTCTGGAAACACCATATATTTT. The chain is built from TRBV2 and TRBJ1-3, with D uncertain. Germline V CDR1 and CDR2: SNHLY, FYNNEI. Trimming stripped 2 bases from V and 0 bases from J, with 11 bases between. This CDR3 region has 16 residues.

V usage is TRBV19 and J usage is TRBJ2-7; possibly TRBD1 or TRBD2 for D (6 bases each). The V gene lost 5 bases and the J gene lost 5 bases, with 16 bases spanning the gap. Germline-derived CDR1 and CDR2 are LNHDA and SQIVND (reference sequence). This CDR3 contains 14 residues. The CDR3 reads CASSGRDIGNEQYF. The DNA for the CDR3 is TGTGCCAGTAGTGGGCGGGACATTGGAAACGAGCAGTACTTC.